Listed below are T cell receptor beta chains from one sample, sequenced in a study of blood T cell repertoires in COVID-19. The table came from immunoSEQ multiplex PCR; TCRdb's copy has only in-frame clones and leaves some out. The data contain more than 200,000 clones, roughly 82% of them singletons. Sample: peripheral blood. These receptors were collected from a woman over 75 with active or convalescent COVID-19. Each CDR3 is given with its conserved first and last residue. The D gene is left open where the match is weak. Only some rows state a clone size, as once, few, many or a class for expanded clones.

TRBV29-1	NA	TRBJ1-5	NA	CSVQSYSNQPQHF	TGCAGCGTTCAGTCATATAGCAATCAGCCCCAGCATTTT
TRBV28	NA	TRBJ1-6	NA	CASSLRGNGPYNSPLHF	TGTGCCAGCAGTTTACGAGGGAATGGGCCCTATAATTCACCCCTCCACTTT
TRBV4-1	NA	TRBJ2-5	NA	CASSQSGQQETQYF	TGCGCCAGCAGCCAATCCGGACAGCAAGAGACCCAGTACTTC
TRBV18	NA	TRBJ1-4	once	CASSRGRGANEKLFF	TGTGCCAGCTCACGGGGCCGCGGGGCTAATGAAAAACTGTTTTTT
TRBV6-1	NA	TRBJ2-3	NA	CASSERYGSTDTQYF	TGTGCCAGCAGTGAAAGATACGGGAGCACAGATACGCAGTATTTT
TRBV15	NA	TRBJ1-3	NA	CATSNSQLSSGNTIYF	TGTGCCACCAGCAATTCACAGCTAAGCTCTGGAAACACCATATATTTT
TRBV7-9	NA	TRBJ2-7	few	CASSLAGEYEQYF	TGTGCCAGCAGCTTAGCCGGGGAATACGAGCAGTACTTC
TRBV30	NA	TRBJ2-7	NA	CAWSVQYSYEQYF	TGTGCCTGGAGTGTACAGTACTCCTACGAGCAGTACTTC
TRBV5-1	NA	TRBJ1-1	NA	CASSILIQGGDTEAFF	TGCGCCAGCAGCATTCTAATACAGGGAGGGGACACTGAAGCTTTCTTT
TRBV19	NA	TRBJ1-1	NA	CASSMAGTESNTEAFF	TGTGCCAGTAGTATGGCGGGGACGGAGTCGAACACTGAAGCTTTCTTT
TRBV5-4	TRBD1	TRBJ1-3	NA	CASSYDRGGSGNTIYF	TGTGCCAGCAGCTACGACAGGGGAGGATCTGGAAACACCATATATTTT
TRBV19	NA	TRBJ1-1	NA	CASSIGQRLTEAFF	TGTGCCAGTAGTATAGGCCAACGACTTACTGAAGCTTTCTTT
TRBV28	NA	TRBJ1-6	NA	CASTLGGSDNSPLHF	TGTGCCAGCACTCTTGGGGGCAGCGATAATTCACCCCTCCACTTT
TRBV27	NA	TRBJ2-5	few	CASSLKSTQETQYF	TGTGCCAGCAGTTTAAAATCGACTCAAGAGACCCAGTACTTC
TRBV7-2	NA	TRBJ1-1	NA	CASSPGGYTEAFF	TGTGCCAGCAGTCCCGGGGGTTACACTGAAGCTTTCTTT
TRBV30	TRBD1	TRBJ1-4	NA	CARTGGTNEKLFF	TGTGCCAGAACAGGGGGAACTAATGAAAAACTGTTTTTT
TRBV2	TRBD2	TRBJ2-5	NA	CASSRNSGGARTQYF	TGTGCCAGCAGTCGAAATAGCGGGGGGGCGCGGACCCAGTACTTC
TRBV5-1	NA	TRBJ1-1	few	CASSFGGNTEAFF	TGCGCCAGCAGCTTCGGCGGGAACACTGAAGCTTTCTTT
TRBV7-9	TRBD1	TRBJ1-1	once	CASSSVDRLNTEAFF	TGTGCCAGCAGCTCGGTGGACAGGTTGAACACTGAAGCTTTCTTT
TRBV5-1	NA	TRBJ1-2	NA	CASSFSAGVSPNYGYTF	TGCGCCAGCAGCTTTTCGGCAGGGGTTAGTCCCAACTATGGCTACACCTTC
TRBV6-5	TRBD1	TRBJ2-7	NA	CASSRTGGPYEQYF	TGTGCCAGCAGTCGCACAGGGGGCCCCTACGAGCAGTACTTC
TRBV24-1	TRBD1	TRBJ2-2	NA	CATSDWDRGNTGELFF	TGTGCCACCAGTGATTGGGACAGGGGGAACACCGGGGAGCTGTTTTTT
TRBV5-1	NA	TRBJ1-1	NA	CASSLSSVWASRDTEAFF	TGCGCCAGCAGCTTGAGTTCGGTGTGGGCCTCCCGGGATACTGAAGCTTTCTTT
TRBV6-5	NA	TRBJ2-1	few	CASSGGQRFSNEQFF	TGTGCCAGCAGCGGAGGACAGCGGTTCTCCAATGAGCAGTTCTTC
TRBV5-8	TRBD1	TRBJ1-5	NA	CASSRTGSQPQHF	TGTGCCAGCAGCCGGACAGGGAGTCAGCCCCAGCATTTT
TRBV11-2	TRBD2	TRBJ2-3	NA	CASSFGLAGEEDTQYF	TGTGCCAGCAGCTTCGGACTAGCGGGAGAGGAAGATACGCAGTATTTT
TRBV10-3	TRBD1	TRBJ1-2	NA	CAISEDRGMGGYTF	TGTGCCATCAGTGAGGACAGGGGGATGGGGGGCTACACCTTC
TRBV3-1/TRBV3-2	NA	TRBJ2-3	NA	CASSPRRYTDTQYF	TGTGCCAGCAGCCCACGGCGGTACACAGATACGCAGTATTTT
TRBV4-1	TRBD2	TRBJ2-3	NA	CASSQEPGLATDTQYF	TGCGCCAGCAGCCAAGAGCCGGGACTAGCAACAGATACGCAGTATTTT
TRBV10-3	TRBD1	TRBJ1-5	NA	CAATGDSNQPQHF	TGTGCCGCAACAGGGGATTCGAATCAGCCCCAGCATTTT
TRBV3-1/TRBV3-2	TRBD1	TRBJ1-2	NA	CASSHRGLGGYTF	TGTGCCAGCAGCCACAGGGGGCTAGGTGGCTACACCTTC
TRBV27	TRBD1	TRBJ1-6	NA	CASSLRPGGNSPLHF	TGTGCCAGCAGTTTAAGGCCAGGGGGCAATTCACCCCTCCACTTT
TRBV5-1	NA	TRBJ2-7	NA	CASSLLQVETHEQYF	TGCGCCAGCAGCTTGCTGCAGGTTGAAACCCACGAGCAGTACTTC